The T cell receptor (beta chain) under discussion was sequenced for a study of T cell repertoires in cytomegalovirus infection. Study-level information: Matching HLA type and CMV infection were both indicated by public TCR beta signatures.

A single record per CDR3 protein comes from TCRdb applying MiXCR to the reads. This repertoire shows around 320,000 distinct CDR3 sequences, more than 9% found once; its top ten account for 3.5% to 4.5%. Study-wide points: Identification of carriers of CMV plus the relevant HLA was performed using cumulative public TCR beta family frequency. Clonotype analysis showed dominance of the ex vivo response by HLA-C-restricted CMV-specific TCR beta clonotypes.

The CDR3 is 14 residues long. In germline, CDR1 is SGHVS, CDR2 FQNEAQ. V lost 3 bases to trimming and J lost 4 bases, with 12 bases between them. The table lists this clonotype with many counts. Its specificity is unknown. The rearrangement links TRBV7-8 to TRBJ1-1; unclear D gene. This receptor was taken from a human donor in good health (CMV status not recorded). Some clones in this sample may be carry-over from other donors' samples. Sequencing was done on a sample of PBMCs. As DNA, the CDR3 is TGTGCCAGCAGCTTGGGCTCGGTCCCCACTGAAGCTTTCTTT. It translates to CASSLGSVPTEAFF.